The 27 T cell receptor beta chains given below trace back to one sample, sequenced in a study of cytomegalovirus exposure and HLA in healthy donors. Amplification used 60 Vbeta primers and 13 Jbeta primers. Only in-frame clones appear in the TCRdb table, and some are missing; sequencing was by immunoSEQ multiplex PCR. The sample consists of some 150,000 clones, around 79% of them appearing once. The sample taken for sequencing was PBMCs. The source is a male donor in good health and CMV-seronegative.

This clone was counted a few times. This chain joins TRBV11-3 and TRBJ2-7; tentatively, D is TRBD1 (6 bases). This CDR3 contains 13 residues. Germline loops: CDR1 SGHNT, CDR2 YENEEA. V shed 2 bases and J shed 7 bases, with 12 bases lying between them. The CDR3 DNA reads TGTGCCAGCAGCTTACAACAACAGGGAGAGCAGTACTTC. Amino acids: CASSLQQQGEQYF.

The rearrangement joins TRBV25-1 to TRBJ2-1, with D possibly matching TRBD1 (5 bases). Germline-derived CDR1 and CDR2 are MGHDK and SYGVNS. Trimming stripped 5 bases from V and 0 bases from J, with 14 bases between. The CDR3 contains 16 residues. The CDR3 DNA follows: TGTGCCAGCAGTTCCCTAACAGGTTTCTCCTACAATGAGCAGTTCTTC. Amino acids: CASSSLTGFSYNEQFF. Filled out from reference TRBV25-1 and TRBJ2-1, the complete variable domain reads EADIYQTPRYLVIGTGKKITLECSQTMGHDKMYWYQQDPGMELHLIHYSYGVNSTEKGDLSSESTVSRIRTEHFPLTLESARPSHTSQYLCASSSLTGFSYNEQFFGPGTRLTVL.

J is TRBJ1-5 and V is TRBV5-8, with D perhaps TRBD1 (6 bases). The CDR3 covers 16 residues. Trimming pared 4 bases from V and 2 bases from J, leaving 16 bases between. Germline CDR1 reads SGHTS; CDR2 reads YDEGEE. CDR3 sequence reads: CASSPGGAPGNQPQHF. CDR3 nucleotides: TGTGCCAGCAGCCCTGGGGGGGCGCCGGGCAATCAGCCCCAGCATTTT.

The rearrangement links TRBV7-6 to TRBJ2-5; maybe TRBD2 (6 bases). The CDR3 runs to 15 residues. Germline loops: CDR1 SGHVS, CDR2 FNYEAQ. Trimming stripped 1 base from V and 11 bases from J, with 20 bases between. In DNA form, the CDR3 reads TGTGCCAGCAGCTTAGAAGTTGGAGGGCTCTACGGGCAGTACTTC. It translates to CASSLEVGGLYGQYF.

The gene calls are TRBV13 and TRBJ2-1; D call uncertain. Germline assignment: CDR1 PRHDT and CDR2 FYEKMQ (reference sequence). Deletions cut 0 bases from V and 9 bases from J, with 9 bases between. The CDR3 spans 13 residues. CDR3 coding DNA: TGTGCCAGCAGCTTAGGGGTCCCGGGTGAGCAGTTCTTC. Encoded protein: CASSLGVPGEQFF.

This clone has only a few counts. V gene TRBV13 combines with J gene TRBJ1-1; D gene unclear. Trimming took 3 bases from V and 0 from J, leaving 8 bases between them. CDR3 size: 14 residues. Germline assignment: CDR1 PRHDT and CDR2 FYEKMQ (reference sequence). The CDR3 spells CASSLGPMNTEAFF. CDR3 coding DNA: TGTGCCAGCAGCTTGGGCCCTATGAACACTGAAGCTTTCTTT.

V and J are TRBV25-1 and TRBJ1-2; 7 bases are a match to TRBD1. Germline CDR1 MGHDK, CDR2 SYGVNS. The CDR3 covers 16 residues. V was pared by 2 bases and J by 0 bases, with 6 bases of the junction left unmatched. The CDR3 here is CASSEGGGAANYGYTF. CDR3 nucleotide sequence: TGTGCCAGCAGTGAAGGAGGGGGCGCGGCTAACTATGGCTACACCTTC.

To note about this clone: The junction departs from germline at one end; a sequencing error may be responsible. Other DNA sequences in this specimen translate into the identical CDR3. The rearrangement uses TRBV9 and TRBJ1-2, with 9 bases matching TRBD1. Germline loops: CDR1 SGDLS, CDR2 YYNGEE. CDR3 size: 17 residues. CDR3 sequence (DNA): TGTGCCAGTAGCGTCAGACAGGGGGGACCGACTAACTATGGCTACACCTTC. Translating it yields CASSVRQGGPTNYGYTF.

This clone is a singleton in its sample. The CDR3 nucleotides read TGTGCCAGTGGCCGACAGGGCAACTATGGCTACACCTTC. The encoded protein is CASGRQGNYGYTF. This chain links TRBV19 with TRBJ1-2, with TRBD1 matching 7 bases. The germline V gene encodes CDR1 LNHDA and CDR2 SQIVND (reference sequence). This CDR3 is built from 13 residues. Unmatched junction bases numbered 5, after V lost 8 bases and J lost 2 bases.

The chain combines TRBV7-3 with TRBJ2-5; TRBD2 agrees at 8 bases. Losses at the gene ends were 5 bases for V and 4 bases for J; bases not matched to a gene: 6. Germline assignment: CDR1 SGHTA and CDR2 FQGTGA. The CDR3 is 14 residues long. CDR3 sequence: CASSPTAGGETQYF. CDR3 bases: TGTGCCAGCAGCCCCACCGCGGGGGGAGAGACCCAGTACTTC.

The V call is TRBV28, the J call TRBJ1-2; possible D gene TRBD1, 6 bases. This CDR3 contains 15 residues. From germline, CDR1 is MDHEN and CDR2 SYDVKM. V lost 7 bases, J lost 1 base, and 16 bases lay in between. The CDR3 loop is CASTVTGSINYGYTF. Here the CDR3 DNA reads TGTGCCAGCACTGTCACAGGGTCTATTAACTATGGCTACACCTTC.

The CDR3 sequence: CAIRRGRGYEQYF. CDR3 coding DNA: TGTGCCATCAGGCGGGGCAGGGGGTACGAGCAGTACTTC. The chain uses TRBV10-3 and TRBJ2-7; a weak D match, TRBD1 (7 bases). This CDR3 is 13 amino acids long. Germline V CDR1 and CDR2: ENHRY, SYGVKD. V was shortened by 6 bases and J by 4 bases, with 13 bases between the two germline ends.

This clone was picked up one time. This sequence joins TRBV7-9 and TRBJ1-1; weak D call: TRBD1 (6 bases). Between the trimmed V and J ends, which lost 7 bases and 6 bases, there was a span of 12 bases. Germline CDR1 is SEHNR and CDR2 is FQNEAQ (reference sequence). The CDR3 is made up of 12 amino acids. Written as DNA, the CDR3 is TGTGCCAGCAAGGGGGATCGCGCTGAAGCTTTCTTT. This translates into CASKGDRAEAFF. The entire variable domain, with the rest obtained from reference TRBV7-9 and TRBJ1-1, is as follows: DTGVSQNPRHKITKRGQNVTFRCDPISEHNRLYWYRQTLGQGPEFLTYFQNEAQLEKSRLLSDRFSAERPKGSFSTLEIQRTEQGDSAMYLCASKGDRAEAFFGQGTRLTVV.

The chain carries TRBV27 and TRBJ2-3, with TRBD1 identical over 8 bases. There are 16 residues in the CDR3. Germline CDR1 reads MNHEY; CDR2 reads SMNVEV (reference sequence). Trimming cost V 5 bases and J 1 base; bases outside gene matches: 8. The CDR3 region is CASSPWTGLGTDTQYF. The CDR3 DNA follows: TGTGCCAGCAGTCCGTGGACAGGGCTAGGCACAGATACGCAGTATTTT.

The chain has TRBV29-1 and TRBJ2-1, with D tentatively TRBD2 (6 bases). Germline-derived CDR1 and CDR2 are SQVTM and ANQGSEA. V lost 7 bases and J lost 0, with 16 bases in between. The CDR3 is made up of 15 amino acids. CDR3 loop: CSAEGGERSYNEQFF. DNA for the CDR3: TGCAGCGCGGAGGGCGGAGAACGCTCCTACAATGAGCAGTTCTTC.

CDR3 amino acids: CASSGSNALNIQYF. The CDR3 DNA reads TGTGCCAGCAGTGGCTCAAACGCCCTAAACATTCAGTACTTC. The gene calls are TRBV6-5 and TRBJ2-4; no firm D call. The CDR3 runs to 14 residues. CDR1 is MNHEY, CDR2 SVGAGI, per germline. Between the trimmed V and J ends, which lost 5 bases and 6 bases, there was a span of 14 bases.

CDR3 nucleotides: TGTGCCAGCAGCTTAGCCGGAGGGGGCCTCTACGAGCAGTACTTC. Amino acids: CASSLAGGGLYEQYF. The gene calls are TRBV7-9 and TRBJ2-7; D is perhaps TRBD1 (7 bases). The germline CDR1 and CDR2 sequences are SEHNR and FQNEAQ (reference sequence). V shed 0 bases and J shed 3 bases, with 12 bases lying between them. The CDR3 loop spans 15 amino acids.

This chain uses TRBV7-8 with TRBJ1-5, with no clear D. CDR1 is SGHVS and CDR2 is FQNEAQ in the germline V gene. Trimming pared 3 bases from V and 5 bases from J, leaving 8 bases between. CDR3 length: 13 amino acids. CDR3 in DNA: TGTGCCAGCAGCTTCCCCGGGGATCAGCCCCAGCATTTT. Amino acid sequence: CASSFPGDQPQHF. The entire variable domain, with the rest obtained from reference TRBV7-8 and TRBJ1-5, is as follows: GAGVSQSPRYKVAKRGQDVALRCDPISGHVSLFWYQQALGQGPEFLTYFQNEAQLDKSGLPSDRFFAERPEGSVSTLKIQRTQQEDSAVYLCASSFPGDQPQHFGDGTRLSIL.

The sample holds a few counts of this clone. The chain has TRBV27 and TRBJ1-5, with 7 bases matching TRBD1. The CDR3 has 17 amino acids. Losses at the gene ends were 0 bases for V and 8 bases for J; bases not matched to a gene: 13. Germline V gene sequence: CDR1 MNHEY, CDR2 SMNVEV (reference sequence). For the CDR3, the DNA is TGTGCCAGCAGTTTATCGGTTGGCAGGGGGTGGACAGAGCCCCAGCATTTT. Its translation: CASSLSVGRGWTEPQHF.

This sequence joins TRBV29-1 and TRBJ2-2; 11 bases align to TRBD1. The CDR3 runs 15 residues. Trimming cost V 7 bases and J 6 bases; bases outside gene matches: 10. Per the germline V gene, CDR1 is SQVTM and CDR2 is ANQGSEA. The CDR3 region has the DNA TGCAGCGCCCAGCTGGGACAGGGGGGTCCCGGGGAGCTGTTTTTT. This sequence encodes CSAQLGQGGPGELFF.

As DNA, the CDR3 is TGCGCCAGCAGCCTCCGAGCCCGCGGGAGTATAGATGAGCAGTTCTTC. Translating it yields CASSLRARGSIDEQFF. The genes are TRBV5-1 and TRBJ2-1; 7 bases line up with TRBD2. CDR3 length equals 16 residues. The J segment lost 8 bases and the V segment lost 4 bases, leaving 15 bases of the junction unmatched. Germline CDR1 reads SGHRS; CDR2 reads YFSETQ.

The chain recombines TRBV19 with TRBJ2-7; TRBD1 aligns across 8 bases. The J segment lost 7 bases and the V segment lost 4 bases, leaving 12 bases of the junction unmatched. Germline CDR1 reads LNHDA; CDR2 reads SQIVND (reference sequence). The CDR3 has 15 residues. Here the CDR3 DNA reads TGTGCCAGTAGTAAGCCGGGACAGGTTCTAGGGGAGCAGTACTTC. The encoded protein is CASSKPGQVLGEQYF.

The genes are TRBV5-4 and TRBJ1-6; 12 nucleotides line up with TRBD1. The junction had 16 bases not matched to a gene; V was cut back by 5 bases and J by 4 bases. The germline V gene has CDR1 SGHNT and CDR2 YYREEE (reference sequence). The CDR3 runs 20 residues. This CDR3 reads CASRFRATGQGASYNSPLHF. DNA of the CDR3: TGTGCCAGCAGGTTCCGAGCTACGGGACAGGGGGCCTCTTATAATTCACCCCTCCACTTT.

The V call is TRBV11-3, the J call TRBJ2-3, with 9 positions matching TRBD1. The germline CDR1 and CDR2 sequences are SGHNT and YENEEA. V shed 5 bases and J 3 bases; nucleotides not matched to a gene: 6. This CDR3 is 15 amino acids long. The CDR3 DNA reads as TGTGCCAGCAGCATCCCGGGACAGGGTACAGATACGCAGTATTTT. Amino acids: CASSIPGQGTDTQYF.

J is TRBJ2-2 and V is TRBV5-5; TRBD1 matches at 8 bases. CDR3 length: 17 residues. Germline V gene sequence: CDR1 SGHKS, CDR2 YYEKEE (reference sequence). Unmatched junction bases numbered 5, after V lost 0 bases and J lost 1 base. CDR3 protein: CASSLGTGGWNTGELFF. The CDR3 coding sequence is TGTGCCAGCAGCTTGGGAACAGGGGGTTGGAACACCGGGGAGCTGTTTTTT.

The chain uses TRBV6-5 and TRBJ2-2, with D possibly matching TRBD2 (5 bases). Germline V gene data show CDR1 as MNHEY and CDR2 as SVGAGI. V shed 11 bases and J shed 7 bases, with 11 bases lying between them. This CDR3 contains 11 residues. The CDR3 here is CAASRGGELFF. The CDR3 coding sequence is TGTGCCGCGTCTCGGGGCGGGGAGCTGTTTTTT.

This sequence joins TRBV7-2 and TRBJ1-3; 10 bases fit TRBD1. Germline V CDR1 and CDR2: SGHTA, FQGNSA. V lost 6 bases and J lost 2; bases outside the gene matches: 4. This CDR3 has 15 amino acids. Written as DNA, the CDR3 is TGTGCCAGCAGACCCGGGACAGGGGCTGGAAACACCATATATTTT. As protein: CASRPGTGAGNTIYF.